The TCR beta chain described here comes from a study of cytomegalovirus exposure and HLA in healthy donors. Whole-study context: The same platform was used for the roughly 120 validation repertoires and the approximately 670 first-cohort repertoires, a later analysis reported.

Study findings and constraints: Accounts indicate the classifier identified cytomegalovirus status with strong specificity and sensitivity. Many donors shared some public TCRs, even though most TCR sequences were rare. In vitro testing confirmed three CMV-associated chains as specific for CMV antigens.

Comments on this clone: What it recognizes is unknown.

With 5 bases removed from V and 2 bases from J, the gap between germline ends came to 21 bases. The CDR3 is made up of 18 amino acids. Germline CDR1 reads SGHAT; CDR2 reads FQNNGV. Data came from immunoSEQ multiplex PCR; TCRdb stores just in-frame clones and leaves some out. The sample contains over 150,000 clones, 75% to 95% of which appear only once. The sample was PBMCs. The sequence was collected from a woman aged 18-35 years in good health and CMV-seropositive. The rearrangement joins TRBV11-2 to TRBJ2-2, with D maybe TRBD1 (6 bases). CDR3 DNA: TGTGCCAGCAGCCAACCCCTCCGGACAGAGTCTAACACCGGGGAGCTGTTTTTT. Translating it yields CASSQPLRTESNTGELFF.